This TCR beta chain was captured by sequencing in a study of cytomegalovirus exposure and HLA in healthy donors (dated by TCRdb to between 2016 and 2019). At the level of the whole study: In an earlier analysis of some 550 of the donors, approximately 260 Gb of sequence data and roughly 100 million unique TCR beta sequences from about 190 million T cells were reported. An early release that covered about 600 HLA-typed donors contained approximately 300 gigabases of sequencing data and 75 million to 100 million unique TCR sequences. Among the roughly 380 genotyped donors, approximately 82% belonged to the genetic ancestry cluster associated with self-reported Caucasian donors. The study aimed to test whether cataloging public T cell receptors could reveal signatures of past pathogen exposure. The study used immunosequencing to profile the T cell repertoires of approximately 650 subjects and linked those repertoires to cytomegalovirus serostatus. Along with the roughly 700-subject first cohort, a separate validation cohort of some 130 different subjects was used. To predict cytomegalovirus infection status, the study combined high-throughput TCR immunosequencing, statistical association of individual TCRs with disease status, and machine learning. In a later analysis, previously published TCR beta repertoires from 666 donors were re-analyzed and high-resolution HLA genotyping was added so that TCR occurrence patterns could be studied. In the later analysis, no new phenotypic data were used to find candidate immune exposures; instead, reliance was placed on TCR beta sequences and their occurrence across donors. To decide whether each TCR beta V gene segment behaved as functional or pseudogenic, an earlier analysis of 587 of the donors relied on high-throughput TCR beta sequencing. Donor age, sex, ethnicity and CMV serostatus were collected together with the repertoire data. Genome-wide SNP genotypes for about three fifths of the roughly 700 donors were used in a later genetic analysis, which treated that subset as a discovery cohort. Every discovery cohort repertoire had been produced on one sequencing platform. Class I and class II HLA loci were covered by the typing at four-digit resolution. Typing coverage varied by locus: 629-630 donors for A, B, C, DRB1 and DQB1; approximately 520 for DQA1; around 610 for DPA1; fewer than 480 for DPB1. Because of strong linkage in the cohort, roughly five DR-DQ haplotypes were treated as single units for association and clustering. Among about 390 genotyped donors of the cohort, an average of about 240,000 unique TCR beta nucleotide sequences were sequenced per donor, roughly 20% of them non-productive.

Turning to this clone: Its antigen target is currently unknown. Base qualities are not recorded, but no much larger clone differs from it by a single base.

The germline V gene yields SGHRS for CDR1 and YFSETQ for CDR2. V was cut back by 3 bases and J by 3 bases, leaving a gap of 2 bases between them. The CDR3 measures 11 amino acids from cysteine to phenylalanine. The CDR3 DNA has 33 bases and is translated from base 1. Library preparation was by the immunoSEQ multiplex PCR assay. The multiplex PCR relied on a mix of 60 forward primers for TCR Vbeta segments and 13 reverse primers for TCR Jbeta segments. Amplification of the CDR3 region of rearranged TCR beta genes was performed with a multiplex PCR assay on genomic DNA. On the Illumina HiSeq System, the amplified TCR beta libraries were sequenced as 87-base-pair reads. The study's processing was this. A later analysis tallied roughly 76 million unique TCR beta chains across the 700 or so repertoires, and some 12 million of those chains were shared by two or more donors. Raw reads were error-corrected and collapsed into unique sequences by a nearest-neighbor algorithm in which closely related sequences were merged to remove PCR and sequencing errors. To assign V, D and J gene segments, CDR3 sequences were aligned to IMGT reference sequences. For a sequence to be retained, at least a six-nucleotide match to both a V gene segment and a J gene segment was required. Rearrangements were classified as productive when the CDR3 lacked stop codons and remained in frame with V and J, and all other rearrangements were classified as non-productive. Following IMGT convention, CDR3 was defined as the stretch from the second conserved V-encoded cysteine to the conserved J-encoded phenylalanine. In an earlier analysis of some 550 of the donors, sequences lacking an unambiguous match to a single V gene segment were excluded. In an earlier analysis of 450 to 750 of the donors, a V segment was called functional when productive rearrangements were above 56.7%, and segregating when the standard deviation between donors exceeded 5%. A statistical classification framework was built to diagnose cytomegalovirus status from the catalog of TCR beta chain sequences. In a later analysis, TCR nucleotide sequences were compared against IMGT/GENE-DB human TR gene sequences so that V and J genes could be assigned. A later analysis assigned CDR3 sequences and most-parsimonious VDJ recombination scenarios with the TCRdist pipeline. In a later analysis, each TCR beta chain was defined by its CDR3 amino acid sequence together with its V-gene family, and reads lacking a unique V-gene family were excluded. In a later analysis, 450 to 600 highly shared, low-generation-probability nucleotide sequences were removed to address suspected cross-contamination and a sequencing artifact. In a later analysis, a clonal expansion index was calculated for each public chain from normalized within-repertoire ranks of inferred template counts. A later analysis computed generation probabilities with a VDJ recombination model fitted to out-of-frame rearrangements, and checked the results against IGoR. In a later analysis, hypergeometric tests were used to score TCR-TCR, TCR-HLA and TCR-CMV co-occurrence, with a repertoire-size bias correction applied to TCR pairs. A later analysis estimated false discovery rates by permuting HLA or CMV assignments 20 times. In a later analysis, co-occurring TCRs were grouped using DBSCAN, and TCRdist sequence similarity was added for clustering within HLA-allele-positive subsets. Repertoires with fewer than 30,000 or more than 120,000 public chains were left out of co-occurrence clustering, as were five repertoires with anomalous nucleotide sharing. In its TCRdb copy, this immuneACCESS table keeps in-frame sequences only and misses some clones. Where compared with another copy, unresolved V genes explain less than half of these, and the others have no known cause. V and J calls and clone size are copied from that table; D and trimming were computed from the DNA. The sample table shows 100,000 to 150,000 clones, and roughly 80% are seen once. The top ten constitute approximately 1.2% of the sample.

Overall results and qualifications from the work: While some public TCRs were present in many individuals, most TCR sequences turned up only very rarely across donors. The only immune exposure information available for the cohort was CMV serostatus. The study gave a list of about 170 TCR beta chains associated with cytomegalovirus. It was suggested by the authors that the approach could potentially be generalized to other disease states and immunological phenotypes. Specific HLA alleles were associated with more than 15,000 TCR beta sequences at a false discovery rate of 0.05 in a later analysis. A cluster of highly shared sequence variants was judged likely to be a technical artifact of the sequencing pipeline. Approximately 18 rarely observed V segments, including chromosome 9 orphons, were excluded from the earlier analysis of a few hundred of the donors because counts were too low. Some IMGT-functional V segments, including TRBV6-2 and TRBV6-3, could not be distinguished by the 87-base-pair reads and were therefore excluded. Compared with equally common non-associated chains, HLA-associated TCR beta chains in a later analysis were more clonally expanded and had lower generation probabilities. An earlier analysis of around 600 of the donors showed that most TCR beta V segments appeared in productive rearrangements either about 87% or about 30% of the time, which broadly matched IMGT annotations. Cytomegalovirus status was reported to be diagnosed by the classifier with high specificity and sensitivity in both the original and validation cohorts. A further reported finding was that TCR beta sequences accurately predicted the HLA-A and HLA-B alleles for most subjects in the first cohort. Because HLA typing was missing for some donors at each locus, association tests included only the typed subset. In a later analysis, several top co-occurrence clusters were reported to appear linked to parvovirus B19, influenza, CMV and Epstein-Barr virus. Correlated functional status among segregating V segments might reflect linkage disequilibrium, but an unknown experimental factor could not be ruled out. Assigning TCR associations to individual alleles was difficult when HLA alleles, especially DR and DQ, strongly co-occurred. In a later genetic analysis, a missense DCLRE1C variant was associated with V-gene and J-gene trimming of TCR beta chains, and the association was replicated in an independent cohort. Presence/absence analyses assumed roughly uniform sequencing depth across donors, an assumption that may not hold. In vitro tests confirmed that three of the cytomegalovirus-associated TCR beta chains recognize cytomegalovirus antigens. Only TCR beta chains were sequenced in this cohort, and the absence of alpha or paired-chain data limited detectable features. According to a later genetic analysis, donors in an Asian-associated ancestry cluster had fewer N-insertions in productive TCRs than the roughly 670-donor mean. In a later analysis, the rate of TCR association differed among HLA loci, with DRB1 alleles having the most associated TCRs and HLA-C alleles having the fewest. A later analysis found that most CMV-associated TCR beta chains appeared HLA-restricted, with HLA associations seemingly driven largely by CMV exposure.

In total, 600 or so healthy bone marrow donors made up the cohort. All cohort members were sampled while nominally healthy, although unrecorded immune exposures were likely present. The donor was CMV seronegative and was included in the group of several hundred seronegative cohort members. A peripheral blood sample was provided by each donor, and peripheral blood mononuclear cells were used for TCR beta sequencing. Genomic DNA was extracted from the blood cell samples with the Qiagen DNeasy Blood Extraction Kit. The sequence came from a boy younger than 18 in good health and CMV-seronegative. The sample consisted of PBMCs. The chain uses TRBV5-1 and TRBJ2-3, with the D gene not clear enough to name. The DNA reads as follows: TGCGCCAGCAGCTCGACAGATACGCAGTATTTT. Its translation reads: CASSSTDTQYF.